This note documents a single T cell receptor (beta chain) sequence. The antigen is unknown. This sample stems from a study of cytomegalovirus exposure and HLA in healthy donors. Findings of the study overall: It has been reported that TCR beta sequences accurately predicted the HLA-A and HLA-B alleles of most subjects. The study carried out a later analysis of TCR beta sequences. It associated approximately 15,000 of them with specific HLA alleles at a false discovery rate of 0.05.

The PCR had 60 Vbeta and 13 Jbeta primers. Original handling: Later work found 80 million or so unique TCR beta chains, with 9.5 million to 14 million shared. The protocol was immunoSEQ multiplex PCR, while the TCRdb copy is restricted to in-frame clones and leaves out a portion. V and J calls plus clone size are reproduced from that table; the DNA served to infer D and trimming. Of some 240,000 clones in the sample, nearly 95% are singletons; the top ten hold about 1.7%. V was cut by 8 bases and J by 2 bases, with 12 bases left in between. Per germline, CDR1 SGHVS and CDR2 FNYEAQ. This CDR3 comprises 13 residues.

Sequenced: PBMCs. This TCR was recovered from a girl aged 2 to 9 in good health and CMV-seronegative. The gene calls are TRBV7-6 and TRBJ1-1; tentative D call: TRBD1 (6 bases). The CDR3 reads CASRRTANTEAFF. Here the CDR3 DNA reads TGTGCCAGCCGCCGGACAGCCAACACTGAAGCTTTCTTT.